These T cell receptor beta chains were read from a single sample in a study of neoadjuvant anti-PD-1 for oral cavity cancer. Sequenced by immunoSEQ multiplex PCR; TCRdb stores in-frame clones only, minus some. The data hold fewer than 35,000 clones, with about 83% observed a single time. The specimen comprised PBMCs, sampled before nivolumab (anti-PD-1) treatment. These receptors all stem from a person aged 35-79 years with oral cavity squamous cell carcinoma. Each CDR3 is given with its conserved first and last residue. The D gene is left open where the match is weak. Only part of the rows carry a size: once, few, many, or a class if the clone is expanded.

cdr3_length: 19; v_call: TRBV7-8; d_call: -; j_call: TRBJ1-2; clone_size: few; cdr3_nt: TGTGCCAGCAGTCCACTTCGAATAGACAGCTCCTACACTAACTATGGCTACACCTTC; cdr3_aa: CASSPLRIDSSYTNYGYTF
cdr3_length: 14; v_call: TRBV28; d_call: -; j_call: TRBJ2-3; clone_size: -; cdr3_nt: TGTGCCAGCACCTCAGGGCCCTCCACAGATACGCAGTATTTT; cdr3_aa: CASTSGPSTDTQYF
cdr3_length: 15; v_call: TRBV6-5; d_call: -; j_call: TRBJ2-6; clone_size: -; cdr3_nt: TGTGCCAGCACCAGGACAAAGACTGGGGCCAACGTCCTGACTTTC; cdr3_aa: CASTRTKTGANVLTF
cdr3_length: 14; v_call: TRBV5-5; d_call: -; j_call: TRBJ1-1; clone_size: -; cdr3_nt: TGTGCCAGCAGCTTGGAGGGGGAGAACACTGAAGCTTTCTTT; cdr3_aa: CASSLEGENTEAFF
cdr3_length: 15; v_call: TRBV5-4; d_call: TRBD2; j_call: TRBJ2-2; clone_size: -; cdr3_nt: TGTGCCAGCAGCTTAAGCGGGGGGCGGACCGGGGAGCTGTTTTTT; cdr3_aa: CASSLSGGRTGELFF
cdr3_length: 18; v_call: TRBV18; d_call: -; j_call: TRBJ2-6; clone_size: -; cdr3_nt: TGTGCCAGCTCACCACCGGCCAGGGGTGCTTATGGGGCCAACGTCCTGACTTTC; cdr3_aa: CASSPPARGAYGANVLTF
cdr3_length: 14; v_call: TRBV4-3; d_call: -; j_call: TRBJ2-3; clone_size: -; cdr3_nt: TGCGCCAGCAGCCAAGATACCAACACAGATACGCAGTATTTT; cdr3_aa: CASSQDTNTDTQYF
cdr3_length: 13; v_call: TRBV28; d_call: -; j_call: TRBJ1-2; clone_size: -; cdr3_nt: TGTGCCAGCAGTTTTACAGATAACTATGGCTACACCTTC; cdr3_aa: CASSFTDNYGYTF
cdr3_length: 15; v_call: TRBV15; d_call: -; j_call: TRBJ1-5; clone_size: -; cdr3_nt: TGTGCCACCAGCAGAGATACCTACGCGCGTCAGCCCCAGCATTTT; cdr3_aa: CATSRDTYARQPQHF
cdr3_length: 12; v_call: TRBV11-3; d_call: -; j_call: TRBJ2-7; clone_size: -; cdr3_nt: TGTGCCAGCAGCTTTACAGGGAGAGAGCAGTACTTC; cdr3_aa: CASSFTGREQYF